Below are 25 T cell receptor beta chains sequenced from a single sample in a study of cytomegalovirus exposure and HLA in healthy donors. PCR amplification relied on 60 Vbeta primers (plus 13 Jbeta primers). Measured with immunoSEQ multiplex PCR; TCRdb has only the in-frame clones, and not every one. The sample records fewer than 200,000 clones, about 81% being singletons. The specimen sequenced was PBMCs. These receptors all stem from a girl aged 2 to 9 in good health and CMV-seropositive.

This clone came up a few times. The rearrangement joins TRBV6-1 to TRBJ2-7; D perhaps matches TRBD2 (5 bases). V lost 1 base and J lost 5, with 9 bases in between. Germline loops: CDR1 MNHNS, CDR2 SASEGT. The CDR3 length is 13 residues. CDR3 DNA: TGTGCCAGCAGTGAAGAGTCGAGGGACGAGCAGTACTTC. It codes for CASSEESRDEQYF.

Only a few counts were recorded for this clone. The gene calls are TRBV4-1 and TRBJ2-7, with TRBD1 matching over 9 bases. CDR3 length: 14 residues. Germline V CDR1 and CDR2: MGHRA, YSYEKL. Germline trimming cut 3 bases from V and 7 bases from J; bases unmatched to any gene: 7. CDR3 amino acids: CASSHLGQGREQYF. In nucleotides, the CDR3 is TGCGCCAGCAGCCACCTCGGACAGGGGAGGGAGCAGTACTTC.

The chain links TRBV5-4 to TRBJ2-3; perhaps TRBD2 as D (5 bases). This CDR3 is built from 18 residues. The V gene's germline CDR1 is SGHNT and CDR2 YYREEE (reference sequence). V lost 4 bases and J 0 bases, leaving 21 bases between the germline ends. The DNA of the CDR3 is TGTGCCAGCAGCCCCGGGGTAGCGCCAAAGTCAAGCACAGATACGCAGTATTTT. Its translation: CASSPGVAPKSSTDTQYF.

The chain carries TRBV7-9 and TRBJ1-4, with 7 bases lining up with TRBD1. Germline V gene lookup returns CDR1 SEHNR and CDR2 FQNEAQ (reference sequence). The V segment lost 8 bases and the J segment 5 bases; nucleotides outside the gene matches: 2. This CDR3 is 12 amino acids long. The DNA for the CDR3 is TGTGCCAGCCAACAGGGGAATGAAAAACTGTTTTTT. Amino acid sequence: CASQQGNEKLFF.

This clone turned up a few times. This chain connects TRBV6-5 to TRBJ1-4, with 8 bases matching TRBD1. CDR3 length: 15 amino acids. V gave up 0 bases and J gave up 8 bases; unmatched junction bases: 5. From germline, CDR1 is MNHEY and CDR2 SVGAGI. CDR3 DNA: TGTGCCAGCAGTTACTCAATCAGGGGGCAGGAAAAACTGTTTTTT. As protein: CASSYSIRGQEKLFF.

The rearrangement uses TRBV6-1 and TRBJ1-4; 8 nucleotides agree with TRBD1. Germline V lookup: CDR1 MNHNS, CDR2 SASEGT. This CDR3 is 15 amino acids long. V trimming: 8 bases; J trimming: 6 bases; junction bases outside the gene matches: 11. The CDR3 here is CASGDAGTGHEKLFF. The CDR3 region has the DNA TGTGCCAGCGGGGACGCCGGGACAGGCCATGAAAAACTGTTTTTT.

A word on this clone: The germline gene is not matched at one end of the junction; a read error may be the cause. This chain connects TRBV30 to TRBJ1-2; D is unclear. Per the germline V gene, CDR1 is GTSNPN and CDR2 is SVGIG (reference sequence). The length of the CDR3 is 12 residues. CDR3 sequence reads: CAWSGLNYGYIF. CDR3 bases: TGTGCCTGGAGTGGATTAAACTATGGCTACATCTTC. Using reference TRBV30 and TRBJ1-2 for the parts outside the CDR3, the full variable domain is SQTIHQWPATLVQPVGSPLSLECTVEGTSNPNLYWYRQAAGRGLQLLFYSVGIGQISSEVPQNLSASRPQDRQFILSSKKLLLSDSGFYLCAWSGLNYGYIFGSGTRLTVV.

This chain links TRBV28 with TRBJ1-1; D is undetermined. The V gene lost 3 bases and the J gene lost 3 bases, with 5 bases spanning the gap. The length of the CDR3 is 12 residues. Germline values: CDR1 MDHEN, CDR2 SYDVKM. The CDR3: CASSFMYTEAFF. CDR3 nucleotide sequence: TGTGCCAGCAGTTTCATGTACACTGAAGCTTTCTTT.

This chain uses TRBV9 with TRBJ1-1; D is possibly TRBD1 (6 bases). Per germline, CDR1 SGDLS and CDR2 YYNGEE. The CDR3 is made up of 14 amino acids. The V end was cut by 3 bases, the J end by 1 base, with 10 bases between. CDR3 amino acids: CASSDQGTNTEAFF. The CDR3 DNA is TGTGCCAGCAGCGATCAGGGGACGAACACTGAAGCTTTCTTT.

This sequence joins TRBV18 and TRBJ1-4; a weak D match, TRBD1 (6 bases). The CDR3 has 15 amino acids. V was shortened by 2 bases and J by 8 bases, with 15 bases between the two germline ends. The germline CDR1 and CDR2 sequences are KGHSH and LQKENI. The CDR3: CASSPIEGVREKLFF. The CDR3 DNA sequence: TGTGCCAGCTCACCAATTGAGGGGGTACGGGAAAAACTGTTTTTT.

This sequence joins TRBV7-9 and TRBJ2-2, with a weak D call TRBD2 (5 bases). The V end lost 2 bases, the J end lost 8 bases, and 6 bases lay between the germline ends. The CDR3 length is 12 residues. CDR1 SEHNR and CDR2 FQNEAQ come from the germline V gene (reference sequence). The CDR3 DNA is TGTGCCAGCAGCTTACCGGGAGGGGAGCTGTTTTTT. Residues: CASSLPGGELFF.

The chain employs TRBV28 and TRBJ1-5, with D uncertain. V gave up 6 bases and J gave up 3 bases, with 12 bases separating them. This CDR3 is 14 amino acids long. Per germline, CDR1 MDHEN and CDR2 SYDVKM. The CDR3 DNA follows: TGTGCCAGCAGCCGGACTCCTTCCAATCAGCCCCAGCATTTT. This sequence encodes CASSRTPSNQPQHF.

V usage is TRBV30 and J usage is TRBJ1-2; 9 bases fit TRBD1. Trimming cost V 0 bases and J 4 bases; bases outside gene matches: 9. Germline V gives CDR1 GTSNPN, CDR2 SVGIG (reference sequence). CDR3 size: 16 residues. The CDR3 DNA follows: TGTGCCTGGAGTGTACGGTTACAGGGGGCCAGCTATGGCTACACCTTC. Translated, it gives CAWSVRLQGASYGYTF.

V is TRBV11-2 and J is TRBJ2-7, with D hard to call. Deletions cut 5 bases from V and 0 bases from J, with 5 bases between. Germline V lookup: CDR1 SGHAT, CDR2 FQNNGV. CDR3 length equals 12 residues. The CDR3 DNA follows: TGTGCCAGCAGCCCTAGCTCCTACGAGCAGTACTTC. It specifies CASSPSSYEQYF.

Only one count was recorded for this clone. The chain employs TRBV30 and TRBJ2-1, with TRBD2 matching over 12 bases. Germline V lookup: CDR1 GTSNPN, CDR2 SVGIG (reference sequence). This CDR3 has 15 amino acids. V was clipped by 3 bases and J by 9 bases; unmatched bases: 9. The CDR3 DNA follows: TGTGCCTGGAGGGCCCTAGCGGGAGGGCATGGTGAGCAGTTCTTC. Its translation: CAWRALAGGHGEQFF.

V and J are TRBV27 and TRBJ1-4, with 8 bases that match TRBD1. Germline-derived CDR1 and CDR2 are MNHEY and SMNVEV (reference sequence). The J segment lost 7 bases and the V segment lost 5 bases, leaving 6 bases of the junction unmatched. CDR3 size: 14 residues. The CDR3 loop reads CASSPGTGLEKLFF. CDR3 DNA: TGTGCCAGCAGTCCGGGGACAGGTCTTGAAAAACTGTTTTTT. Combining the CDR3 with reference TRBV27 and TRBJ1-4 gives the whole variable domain EAQVTQNPRYLITVTGKKLTVTCSQNMNHEYMSWYRQDPGLGLRQIYYSMNVEVTDKGDVPEGYKVSRKEKRNFPLILESPSPNQTSLYFCASSPGTGLEKLFFGSGTQLSVL.

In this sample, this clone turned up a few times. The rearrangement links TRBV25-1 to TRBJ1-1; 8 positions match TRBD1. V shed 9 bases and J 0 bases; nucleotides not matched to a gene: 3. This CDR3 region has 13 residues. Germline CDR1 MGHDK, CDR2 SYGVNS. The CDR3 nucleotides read TGTGCCAGTGCCAGGGGGCTGAACACTGAAGCTTTCTTT. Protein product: CASARGLNTEAFF.

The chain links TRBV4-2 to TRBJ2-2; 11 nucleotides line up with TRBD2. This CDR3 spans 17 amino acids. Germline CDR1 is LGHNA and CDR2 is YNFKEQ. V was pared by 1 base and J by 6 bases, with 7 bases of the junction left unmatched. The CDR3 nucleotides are TGTGCCAGCAGCCAAGTGGGACTAGCGGTGAGGGCCGGGGAGCTGTTTTTT. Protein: CASSQVGLAVRAGELFF.

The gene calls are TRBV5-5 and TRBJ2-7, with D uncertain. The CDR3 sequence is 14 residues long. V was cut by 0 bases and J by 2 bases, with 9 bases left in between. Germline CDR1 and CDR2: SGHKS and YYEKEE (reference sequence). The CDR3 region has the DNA TGTGCCAGCAGCTTGGACAGCTGGACCTACGAGCAGTACTTC. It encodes CASSLDSWTYEQYF.

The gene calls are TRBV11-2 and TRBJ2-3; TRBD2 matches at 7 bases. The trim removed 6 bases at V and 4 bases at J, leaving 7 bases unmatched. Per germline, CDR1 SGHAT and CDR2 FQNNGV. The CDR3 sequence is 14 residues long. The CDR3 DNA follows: TGTGCCAGCAGGGGGACTACCAGGCCAGATACGCAGTATTTT. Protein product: CASRGTTRPDTQYF.

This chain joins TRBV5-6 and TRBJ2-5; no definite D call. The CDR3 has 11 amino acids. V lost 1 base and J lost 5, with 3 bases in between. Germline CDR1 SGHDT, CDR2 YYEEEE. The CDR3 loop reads CASSLSETQYF. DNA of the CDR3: TGTGCCAGCAGCTTGTCGGAGACCCAGTACTTC.

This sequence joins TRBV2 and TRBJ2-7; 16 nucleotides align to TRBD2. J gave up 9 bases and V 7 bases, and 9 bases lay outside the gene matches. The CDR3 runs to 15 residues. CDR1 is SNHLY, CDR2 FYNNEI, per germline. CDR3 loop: CASISGTSGRGRQYF. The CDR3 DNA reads TGTGCCAGCATTTCAGGGACTAGCGGGAGGGGACGGCAGTACTTC.

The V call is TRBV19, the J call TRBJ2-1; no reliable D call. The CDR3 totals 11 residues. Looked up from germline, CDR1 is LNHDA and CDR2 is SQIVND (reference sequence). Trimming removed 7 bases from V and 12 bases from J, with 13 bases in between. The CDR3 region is CASTHGRRQFF. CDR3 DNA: TGTGCCAGTACCCATGGGCGACGGCAGTTCTTC. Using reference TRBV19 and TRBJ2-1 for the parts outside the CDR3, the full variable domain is DGGITQSPKYLFRKEGQNVTLSCEQNLNHDAMYWYRQDPGQGLRLIYYSQIVNDFQKGDIAEGYSVSREKKESFPLTVTSAQKNPTAFYLCASTHGRRQFFGPGTRLTVL.

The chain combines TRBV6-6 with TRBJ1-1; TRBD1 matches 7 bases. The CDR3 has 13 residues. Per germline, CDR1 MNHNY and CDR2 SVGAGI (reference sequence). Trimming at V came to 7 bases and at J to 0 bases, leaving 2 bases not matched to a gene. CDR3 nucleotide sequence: TGTGCCAGCAACACAGGGGTGAACACTGAAGCTTTCTTT. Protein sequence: CASNTGVNTEAFF.

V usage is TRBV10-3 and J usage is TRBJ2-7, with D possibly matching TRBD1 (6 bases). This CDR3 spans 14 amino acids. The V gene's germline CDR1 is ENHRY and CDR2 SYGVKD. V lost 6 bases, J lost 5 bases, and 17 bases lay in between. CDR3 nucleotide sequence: TGTGCCATCAGGGGGGCGGGCAGCGAAGACGAGCAGTACTTC. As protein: CAIRGAGSEDEQYF.